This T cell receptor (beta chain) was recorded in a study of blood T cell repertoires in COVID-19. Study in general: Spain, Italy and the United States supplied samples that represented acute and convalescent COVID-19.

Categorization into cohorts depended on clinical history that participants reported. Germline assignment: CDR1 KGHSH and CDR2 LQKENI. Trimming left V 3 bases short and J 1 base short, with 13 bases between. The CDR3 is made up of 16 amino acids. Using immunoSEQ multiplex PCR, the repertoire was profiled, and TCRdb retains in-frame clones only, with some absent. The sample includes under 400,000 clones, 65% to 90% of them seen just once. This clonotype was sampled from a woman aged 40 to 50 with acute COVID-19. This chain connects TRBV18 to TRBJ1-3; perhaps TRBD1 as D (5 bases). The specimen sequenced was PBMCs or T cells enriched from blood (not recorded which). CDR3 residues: CASSPGFRASGNTIYF. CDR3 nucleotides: TGTGCCAGCTCACCTGGTTTCAGGGCTTCTGGAAACACCATATATTTT.